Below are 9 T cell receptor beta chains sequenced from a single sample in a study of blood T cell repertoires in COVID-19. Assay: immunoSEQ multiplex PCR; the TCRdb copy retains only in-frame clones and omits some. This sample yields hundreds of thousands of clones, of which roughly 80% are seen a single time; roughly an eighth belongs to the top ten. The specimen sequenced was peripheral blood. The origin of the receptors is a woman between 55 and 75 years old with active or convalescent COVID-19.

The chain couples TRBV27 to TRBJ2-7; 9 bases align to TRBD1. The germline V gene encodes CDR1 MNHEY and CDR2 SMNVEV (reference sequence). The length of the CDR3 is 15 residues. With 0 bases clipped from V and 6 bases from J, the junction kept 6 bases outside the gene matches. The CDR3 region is CASSLSPGQGGEQYF. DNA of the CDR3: TGTGCCAGCAGTTTATCTCCGGGACAGGGAGGCGAGCAGTACTTC.

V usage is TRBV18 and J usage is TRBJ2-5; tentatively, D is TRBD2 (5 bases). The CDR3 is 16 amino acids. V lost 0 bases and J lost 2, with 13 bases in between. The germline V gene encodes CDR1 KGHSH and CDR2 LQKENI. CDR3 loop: CASSPPGRRPQETQYF. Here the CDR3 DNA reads TGTGCCAGCTCACCACCGGGGAGACGGCCGCAAGAGACCCAGTACTTC.

The CDR3 spells CASSVGAGGLSDTQYF. As DNA, the CDR3 is TGCGCCAGCAGTGTGGGAGCGGGGGGGCTATCAGATACGCAGTATTTT. The V call is TRBV10-1, the J call TRBJ2-3, with 10 positions matching TRBD2. The germline V gene encodes CDR1 WNHNN and CDR2 SYGVQD (reference sequence). The CDR3 is 16 residues long. Losses at the gene ends were 4 bases for V and 4 bases for J; bases not matched to a gene: 8.

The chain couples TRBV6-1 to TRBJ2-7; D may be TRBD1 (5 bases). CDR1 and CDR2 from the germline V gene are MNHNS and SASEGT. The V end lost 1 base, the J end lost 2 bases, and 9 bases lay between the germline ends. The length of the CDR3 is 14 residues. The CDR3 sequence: CASSEVRVAYEQYF. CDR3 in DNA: TGTGCCAGCAGTGAAGTCAGGGTAGCCTACGAGCAGTACTTC.

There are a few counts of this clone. In DNA, the CDR3 is TGTGCCAGCTATTCAGGGAATGGGCCGTACGAGCAGTACTTC. Amino acids: CASYSGNGPYEQYF. The chain has TRBV2 and TRBJ2-7; tentative D call: TRBD1 (5 bases). V lost 8 bases and J 4 bases, leaving 18 bases between the germline ends. The germline V gene has CDR1 SNHLY and CDR2 FYNNEI. This CDR3 spans 14 amino acids.

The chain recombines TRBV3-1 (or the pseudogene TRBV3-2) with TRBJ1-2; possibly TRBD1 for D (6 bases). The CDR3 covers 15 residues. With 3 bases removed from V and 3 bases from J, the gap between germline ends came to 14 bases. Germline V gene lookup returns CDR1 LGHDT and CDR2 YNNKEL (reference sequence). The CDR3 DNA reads TGTGCCAGCAGCCAGTCAACCGGACAGCACTATGGCTACACCTTC. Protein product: CASSQSTGQHYGYTF.

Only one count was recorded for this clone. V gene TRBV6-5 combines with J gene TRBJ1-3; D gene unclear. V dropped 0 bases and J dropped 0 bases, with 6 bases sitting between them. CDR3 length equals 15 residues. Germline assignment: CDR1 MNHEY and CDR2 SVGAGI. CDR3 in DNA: TGTGCCAGCAGTTACTCCCGGGACTCTGGAAACACCATATATTTT. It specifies CASSYSRDSGNTIYF.

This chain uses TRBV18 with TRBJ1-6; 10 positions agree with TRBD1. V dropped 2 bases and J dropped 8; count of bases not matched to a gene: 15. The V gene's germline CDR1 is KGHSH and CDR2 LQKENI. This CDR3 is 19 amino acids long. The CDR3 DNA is TGTGCCAGCTCACCATTCTCCTCTACGGGACAGGGGACATATTCACCCCTCCACTTT. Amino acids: CASSPFSSTGQGTYSPLHF. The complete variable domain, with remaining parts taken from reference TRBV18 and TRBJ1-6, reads NAGVMQNPRHLVRRRGQEARLRCSPMKGHSHVYWYRQLPEEGLKFMVYLQKENIIDESGMPKERFSAEFPKEGPSILRIQQVVRGDSAAYFCASSPFSSTGQGTYSPLHFGNGTRLTVT.

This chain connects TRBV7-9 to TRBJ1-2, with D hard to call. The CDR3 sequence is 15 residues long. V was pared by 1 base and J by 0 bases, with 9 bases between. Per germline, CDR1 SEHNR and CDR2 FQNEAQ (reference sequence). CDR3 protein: CASSLVERPNYGYTF. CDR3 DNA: TGTGCCAGCAGCTTAGTAGAGCGACCTAACTATGGCTACACCTTC.